Below, one T cell receptor beta chain is given with its context. The antigen is undetermined. This specimen belongs to a study of T-cell memory formation after mild COVID-19. Notes on the study in general: For contracting clones, CD4+ ones sat mainly in CM and EM, CD8+ in EMRA.

TCRdb reprocessed the 5' RACE reads via MiXCR and lists one record per CDR3 protein. There are more than 100,000 distinct CDR3 sequences in the sample; roughly 6% occur only once, and about 2.2% lies in the top ten. The sequenced sample consisted of PBMCs or a T cell subset sorted from them (not recorded which). This clonotype was sampled from an adult woman who had mild COVID-19 (a few samples of this study predate the infection). Cell type and time point are not known.

DNA of the CDR3: TGCGCCAGCAGCCTGCTACAGGGGGACACTGAAGCTTTCTTT. Translation gives CASSLLQGDTEAFF. The V and J genes are TRBV5-1 and TRBJ1-1, with 8 bases identical to TRBD1. The CDR3 extends over 14 amino acids. Germline V gives CDR1 SGHRS, CDR2 YFSETQ. V dropped 4 bases and J dropped 3; count of bases not matched to a gene: 5.